This T cell receptor (beta chain) is from a study of blood T cell repertoires in COVID-19. Trimming shortened V by 0 bases and J by 3 bases, and 7 bases separated the two germline ends. This CDR3 comprises 14 residues. In germline, CDR1 is LGHDT, CDR2 YNNKEL (reference sequence). This clone appeared once. Assay: immunoSEQ multiplex PCR; the TCRdb copy retains only in-frame clones and omits some. The sample has around 64,000 clones, 85% to 90% seen once; the top ten hold 3% to 3.5%. Source material: peripheral blood. The chain couples TRBV3-1 (or the pseudogene TRBV3-2) to TRBJ2-3; no definite D call. The receptor comes from a man aged 45-65 years with active COVID-19. The CDR3 coding sequence is TGTGCCAGCAGCCAAGATCGCCGGACAGATACGCAGTATTTT. Translating it yields CASSQDRRTDTQYF.